The 22 T cell receptor beta chains given below trace back to one sample, sequenced in a study of molecular identifiers for immune sequencing clone quantification. TCRdb fed the PCR reads into MiXCR, producing one record per CDR3 protein. This table has 45,000 to 60,000 distinct CDR3 sequences, 36% appearing once. Sequencing was done on a sample of naive CD8+ T cells from blood, with Jurkat cell RNA spiked in. Indicated subset: FACS-sorted CD8+CD4-CCR7+CD45RA+ naive T cells. The receptors derive from a human donor in good health. Some libraries in this study had Jurkat cell RNA spiked in.

Of note for this clonotype: A much larger clone lies a single base off, so this may be a read error. The chain couples TRBV29-1 to TRBJ2-1; D tentatively fits TRBD1 or TRBD2 (5 bases each). The CDR3 length is 11 residues. The V gene's germline CDR1 is SQVTM and CDR2 ANQGSEA. For the CDR3, the DNA is TGCAGCGGTGAAGGATGGGGGGAGCAGTTCTTC. It encodes CSGEGWGEQFF.

With respect to this clonotype: A junction end diverges from the germline sequence, so it may reflect a read error. The chain employs TRBV4-1 and TRBJ1-5, with a possible D match to TRBD1 (6 bases). Germline values: CDR1 MGHRA, CDR2 YSYEKL. The CDR3 runs 13 residues. The CDR3 loop reads CASSQGQGLPQQF. The CDR3 DNA follows: TGCGCCAGCAGCCAAGGCCAGGGGTTACCCCAGCAATTT.

The genes are TRBV27 and TRBJ1-1; D ambiguous. The CDR3 is 12 amino acids. Germline CDR1 MNHEY, CDR2 SMNVEV (reference sequence). Trimming shortened V by 5 bases and J by 7 bases, and 11 bases separated the two germline ends. The CDR3 coding sequence is TGTGCCAGCAGTGGTAGCCTACATGAAGCTTTCTTT. Translation: CASSGSLHEAFF.

The chain recombines TRBV2 with TRBJ2-3; 7 nucleotides align to TRBD2. Trimming removed 6 bases from V and 3 bases from J; junction bases left unmatched: 9. From germline, CDR1 is SNHLY and CDR2 FYNNEI. The CDR3 is 15 amino acids. The CDR3 sequence: CASRLPSGLTDTQYF. CDR3 coding DNA: TGTGCCAGCAGGCTCCCTAGCGGATTGACAGATACGCAGTATTTT.

About this clonotype itself: A read error may explain this, as a much larger clone is one base away. This rearrangement joins TRBV4-3 to TRBJ1-1; possible D gene TRBD1, 6 bases. This CDR3 spans 14 amino acids. Germline V lookup: CDR1 LGHNA, CDR2 YSLEER. The CDR3 here is CTSTRGGADTEAFF. The DNA of the CDR3 is TGCACCAGCACCCGAGGGGGTGCGGACACTGAAGCTTTCTTT.

As for this clonotype: Being one base from a much bigger clone, this may be a read error. V is TRBV4-3 and J is TRBJ2-7; 9 nucleotides align to TRBD1. Germline V CDR1 and CDR2: LGHNA, YSLEER. The CDR3 consists of 14 residues. CDR3 region: CAGSQGQGSYEQYF. Here the CDR3 DNA reads TGCGCCGGCAGCCAAGGACAGGGGTCCTACGAGCAGTACTTC.

In the case of this clonotype: Without the conserved terminal phenylalanine or tryptophan, this CDR3 likely stems from a read error. The chain uses TRBV27 and TRBJ1-2, with TRBD1 identical over 10 bases. CDR3 length equals 12 residues. The germline gives CDR1 MNHEY, CDR2 SMNVEV (reference sequence). V was pared by 6 bases and J by 9 bases, with 4 bases of the junction left unmatched. The CDR3 sequence is CASRTGGFRYTI. CDR3 coding DNA: TGTGCCAGCAGGACAGGGGGCTTCCGCTACACCATC.

A word on this clonotype: A much larger clone lies a single base off, so this may be a read error. This likely comes from a read error, as the CDR3 has no conserved phenylalanine or tryptophan at its end. This chain connects TRBV4-3 to TRBJ1-5, with unresolved D. Germline V gene lookup returns CDR1 LGHNA and CDR2 YSLEER. The CDR3 covers 15 residues. Trimming took 0 bases from V and 1 from J, leaving 7 bases between them. The CDR3 loop reads CASSQEMGSNQPQHY. In DNA, the CDR3 is TGCGCCAGCAGCCAAGAAATGGGGAGCAATCAGCCCCAGCATTAT.

The chain has TRBV14 and TRBJ2-5, with D possibly being TRBD2 (6 bases). Trimming left V 2 bases short and J 1 base short, with 11 bases between. The CDR3 runs to 15 residues. Germline V gene data show CDR1 as SGHDN and CDR2 as FVKESK. CDR3 sequence (DNA): TGTGCCAGCAGCCAACTCCAGGGACTCCAAGAGACCCAGTACTTC. This sequence encodes CASSQLQGLQETQYF.

Comment on this clonotype: This may arise from a read error, as a much more abundant clone is one base away. J is TRBJ1-1 and V is TRBV4-3, with D possibly TRBD1 on 6 matching bases. The CDR3 runs to 15 residues. V was pared by 1 base and J by 7 bases, with 16 bases between. Germline V CDR1 and CDR2: LGHNA, YSLEER. The CDR3 DNA follows: TGCGCCAGCAGCCAAGCTTTGGGGGCCTCCTTTGAAGCTTTCTTT. Residues: CASSQALGASFEAFF.

The sample holds a few counts of this clonotype. V gene TRBV27 combines with J gene TRBJ1-1; D not certain. V lost 1 base and J 3 bases, leaving 6 bases between the germline ends. Looked up from germline, CDR1 is MNHEY and CDR2 is SMNVEV (reference sequence). The CDR3 has 13 residues. The CDR3 bases are TGTGCCAGCAGTTTATACGTATACACTGAAGCTTTCTTT. Encoded protein: CASSLYVYTEAFF.

In regard to this clonotype: This CDR3 fails to terminate in the conserved phenylalanine or tryptophan, so it likely reflects a read error. The chain employs TRBV7-9 and TRBJ1-5; D unclear. The germline V gene encodes CDR1 SEHNR and CDR2 FQNEAQ (reference sequence). Trimming shortened V by 4 bases and J by 7 bases, and 11 bases separated the two germline ends. This CDR3 contains 13 residues. The CDR3 sequence: CASSSTRSQPQHY. The CDR3 bases are TGTGCCAGCAGCTCCACGCGGTCGCAGCCCCAGCATTAT.

The rearrangement uses TRBV7-9 and TRBJ2-1, with 9 bases matching TRBD2. Losses at the gene ends were 7 bases for V and 0 bases for J; bases not matched to a gene: 4. Germline V gene data show CDR1 as SEHNR and CDR2 as FQNEAQ (reference sequence). This CDR3 spans 15 amino acids. Here the CDR3 DNA reads TGTGCCAGCACCTTTAGCGGGAGCTCCTACAATGAGCAGTTCTTC. Protein: CASTFSGSSYNEQFF.

This clonotype was observed at least ten times. The chain couples TRBV4-2 to TRBJ1-1; TRBD1 might be the D (5 bases). This CDR3 is 13 amino acids long. V lost 1 base and J lost 7, with 10 bases in between. Germline V lookup: CDR1 LGHNA, CDR2 YNFKEQ. CDR3 region: CASSQVQGNEAFF. The CDR3 nucleotides read TGTGCCAGCAGCCAAGTTCAGGGAAATGAAGCTTTCTTT.

This clonotype was counted ten times or more. This chain uses TRBV7-2 with TRBJ1-1; TRBD1 matches at 7 bases. Germline lookup yields CDR1 SGHTA and CDR2 FQGNSA. V lost 7 bases and J lost 4; bases outside the gene matches: 12. This CDR3 is 15 amino acids long. This CDR3 is CASNAWEGAGTEAFF. The CDR3 DNA sequence: TGTGCCAGCAACGCGTGGGAGGGGGCAGGCACTGAAGCTTTCTTT.

This clonotype appeared many times. The rearrangement uses TRBV5-1 and TRBJ2-7; 7 bases align to TRBD1. V lost 7 bases, J lost 4 bases, and 20 bases stayed unmatched. The CDR3 spans 17 residues. Looked up from germline, CDR1 is SGHRS and CDR2 is YFSETQ. The CDR3 nucleotides read TGCGCCAGCCTACTTCATAACGAGCCGGGACAGTTGTACGAGCAGTACTTC. Amino acid sequence: CASLLHNEPGQLYEQYF.

On this clonotype: A much larger clone lies one base from this, so it may be a read error. The gene calls are TRBV5-1 and TRBJ1-3; no definite D call. The germline gives CDR1 SGHRS, CDR2 YFSETQ. CDR3 size: 15 residues. The CDR3 is CASSPDGFSGTTIYF. CDR3 nucleotides: TGCGCCAGCAGCCCGGACGGTTTCTCTGGAACCACCATATATTTT.

The V and J genes are TRBV19 and TRBJ2-5, with D possibly TRBD1 on 5 matching bases. V gave up 1 base and J gave up 5 bases, with 11 bases separating them. This CDR3 is 14 amino acids long. Per germline, CDR1 LNHDA and CDR2 SQIVND (reference sequence). CDR3 residues: CASSIVGRVETQYF. Here the CDR3 DNA reads TGTGCCAGTAGTATAGTGGGCAGGGTTGAGACCCAGTACTTC.

This clonotype has a count of ten or more. The V and J genes are TRBV5-1 and TRBJ2-4; D possibly corresponds to TRBD2 (5 bases). Germline values: CDR1 SGHRS, CDR2 YFSETQ. CDR3 length equals 13 residues. Trimming pared 4 bases from V and 9 bases from J, leaving 14 bases between. The CDR3 bases are TGCGCCAGCAGCGAAGCCGGCAGCGGCATTCAGTACTTC. Translating gives CASSEAGSGIQYF.

The V and J genes are TRBV6-2 or TRBV6-3 and TRBJ2-3; perhaps D is TRBD1 or TRBD2 (5 bases each). V was shortened by 2 bases and J by 5 bases, with 17 bases between the two germline ends. The germline CDR1 and CDR2 sequences are MNHEY and SVGEGT. This CDR3 contains 16 residues. CDR3 loop: CASSYTRAWDGDTQYF. DNA of the CDR3: TGTGCCAGCAGTTACACTCGAGCGTGGGACGGAGATACGCAGTATTTT.

The J gene is TRBJ2-1, the V gene TRBV7-9; 7 bases fit TRBD2. V shed 5 bases and J 2 bases; nucleotides not matched to a gene: 6. Germline CDR1 is SEHNR and CDR2 is FQNEAQ (reference sequence). This CDR3 has 15 residues. The CDR3 here is CASSNQAGTYNEQFF. The DNA of the CDR3 is TGTGCCAGCAGCAACCAAGCGGGAACCTACAATGAGCAGTTCTTC.

This clonotype came up many times. The genes are TRBV7-2 and TRBJ2-5; no firm D call. The CDR3 length is 14 residues. Germline V gene sequence: CDR1 SGHTA, CDR2 FQGNSA. Trimming removed 1 base at V and 3 bases at J, with 9 bases between. The CDR3 nucleotides are TGTGCCAGCAGCTTAGTTAGGGTAAAAGAGACCCAGTACTTC. It is translated as CASSLVRVKETQYF.